In its sample, the clone carrying this TCR beta chain was seen many times. This sample is part of a study of T-cell reconstitution after alpha-beta-depleted transplantation in children. Preparation of the TCRbeta library used unique molecular identifiers. TCRdb re-derived calls from the PCR reads in MiXCR, one entry per CDR3 protein. The table records 490,000 or so distinct CDR3 sequences, approximately 12% of them present only once. The CDR3 runs 14 residues. V was trimmed by 5 bases and J by 3 bases, leaving 13 bases between them. In germline, CDR1 is ENHRY, CDR2 SYGVKD. The V call is TRBV10-3, the J call TRBJ2-5; D tentatively fits TRBD1 or TRBD2 (5 bases each). The TCR sequence derives from a human donor who donated a stem cell graft to a child with combined immunodeficiency. The sequences come from PBMCs from the stem cell graft donor, collected from the stem cell graft. The CDR3 loop is CAISTGTLEETQYF. CDR3 nucleotides: TGTGCCATCAGTACCGGGACGCTAGAAGAGACCCAGTACTTC.